The T cell receptor beta chain described here comes from a study of blood T cell repertoires in COVID-19. The overall study: Collection of acute and convalescent COVID-19 samples took place in the United States, Italy and Spain. T cells, B-cell-depleted T cells, or PBMCs provided the cDNA or gDNA that served as material.

CDR1 is MGHRA, CDR2 YSYEKL, per germline. Trimming stripped 0 bases from V and 2 bases from J, with 14 bases between. This CDR3 spans 17 amino acids. As originally analysed: Amplification of reference gene primers provided the estimated nucleated cell counts. The data were produced by immunoSEQ multiplex PCR, yet TCRdb's version contains in-frame clones alone and is incomplete. Clonal size and the V and J genes are those of that table, whereas D and trimming came from the DNA. This sample has around 190,000 clones, with approximately 80% found just once. The TCR originated in a human donor in a cohort sampled during active COVID-19. This chain joins TRBV4-1 and TRBJ1-5, with a tentative D call TRBD1 (5 bases). The source material was peripheral blood. The CDR3 DNA sequence: TGCGCCAGCAGCCAAGATCTAGTTTGGGGCCGCAATCAGCCCCAGCATTTT. It specifies CASSQDLVWGRNQPQHF.